The rows below give T cell receptor beta chains drawn from one sample of a study of beta chain features in type 1 diabetes. Assay: immunoSEQ multiplex PCR; the TCRdb copy retains only in-frame clones and omits some. Here the sample spans approximately 100,000 clones, less than 40% being singletons. The sequenced material came from stem cell memory CD4+ T cells from blood. The receptors were gathered from a woman younger than 30 in good health. The CDR3 runs from the conserved cysteine through the conserved F or W. The D gene is left open where the match is weak. Size tells how often a clone was seen (once, few, many) or the class of an expanded clone, and some rows leave it out.

v_gene	d_gene	j_gene	abundance	CDR3aa	CDR3nt
TRBV7-8	TRBD1	TRBJ2-6	few	CASRLIRTGDGANVLTF	TGTGCCAGCAGACTCATCCGGACAGGGGACGGGGCCAACGTCCTGACTTTC
TRBV21-1	.	TRBJ2-7	few	CASSKRVVSYEQYF	TGTGCCAGCAGTAAGCGGGTAGTTTCCTACGAGCAGTACTTC
TRBV18	.	TRBJ2-6	.	CASSPVSGANVLTF	TGTGCCAGCTCGCCGGTCTCTGGGGCCAACGTCCTGACTTTC
TRBV6-5	TRBD1	TRBJ1-2	.	CASSYPGQLNYGYTF	TGTGCCAGCAGTTACCCGGGACAGCTTAACTATGGCTACACCTTC
TRBV30	.	TRBJ1-4	.	CAWSRNARREKLFF	TGTGCCTGGAGTCGAAACGCTCGGCGGGAAAAACTGTTTTTT
TRBV30	.	TRBJ2-7	.	CAWSVGAVEQYF	TGTGCCTGGAGTGTAGGGGCTGTCGAGCAGTACTTC
TRBV27	TRBD1	TRBJ1-5	.	CASSPLQGPGNQPQHF	TGTGCCAGCAGTCCATTACAGGGGCCCGGCAATCAGCCCCAGCATTTT
TRBV11-2	.	TRBJ2-1	.	CASSLGVGQFF	TGTGCCAGCAGCTTGGGAGTCGGGCAGTTCTTC
TRBV5-1	TRBD1	TRBJ2-7	.	CASSHGTGGNEQYF	TGCGCCAGCAGCCACGGGACAGGGGGTAACGAGCAGTACTTC
TRBV5-1	.	TRBJ2-3	.	CASSLNRGTDTQYF	TGCGCCAGCAGCTTGAACAGGGGCACAGATACGCAGTATTTT
TRBV19	TRBD1	TRBJ2-1	few	CASSTGQGKFF	TGTGCCAGTAGTACCGGACAGGGGAAGTTCTTC
TRBV15	.	TRBJ1-2	.	CATSRDGEHYGYTF	TGTGCCACCAGCAGAGATGGGGAGCACTATGGCTACACCTTC
TRBV6-6	.	TRBJ1-4	few	CASRQRERDPSEKLFF	TGTGCCAGCAGACAAAGAGAGCGGGACCCCTCGGAAAAACTGTTTTTT
TRBV11-2	TRBD2	TRBJ2-7	.	CASSPRAGAPYEQYF	TGTGCCAGCAGCCCCAGAGCGGGGGCGCCTTACGAGCAGTACTTC
TRBV7-3	TRBD1	TRBJ1-5	few	CASSLSGGSQPQHF	TGTGCCAGCAGCTTATCAGGGGGCAGTCAGCCCCAGCATTTT
TRBV9	.	TRBJ2-3	.	CASTNAGSADTQYF	TGTGCCAGCACTAACGCGGGGAGTGCAGATACGCAGTATTTT
TRBV5-1	TRBD1	TRBJ2-7	once	CASSATRTGGYEQYF	TGCGCCAGCAGCGCAACCAGGACAGGGGGATACGAGCAGTACTTC
TRBV5-1	.	TRBJ2-1	few	CASSTGGAGTYNEQFF	TGCGCCAGCAGCACCGGAGGGGCGGGGACCTACAATGAGCAGTTCTTC
TRBV7-6	TRBD1	TRBJ2-7	.	CASSLVYRGASYEQYF	TGTGCCAGCAGCTTAGTTTACAGGGGGGCTTCCTACGAGCAGTACTTC
TRBV12-5	.	TRBJ1-1	once	CASVPGQSEAFF	TGTGCTAGTGTCCCCGGACAGTCTGAAGCTTTCTTT
TRBV21-1	.	TRBJ2-7	few	CASSFRLTYEQYF	TGTGCCAGCAGCTTCAGACTCACATACGAGCAGTACTTC
TRBV18	.	TRBJ2-5	.	CASSSTGTGGATQYF	TGTGCCAGCTCATCTACCGGGACTGGAGGTGCGACCCAGTACTTC
TRBV6-1	.	TRBJ2-4	.	CASSDKRSKNIQYF	TGTGCCAGCAGTGACAAGAGATCCAAAAACATTCAGTACTTC
TRBV28	.	TRBJ1-1	.	CASTLLDTEAFF	TGTGCCAGCACCCTCCTTGACACTGAAGCTTTCTTT
TRBV7-3	.	TRBJ2-5	few	CASSFGGGEGTQYF	TGTGCCAGCAGCTTCGGCGGCGGTGAAGGGACCCAGTACTTC
TRBV4-1	.	TRBJ2-6	few	CASSQGQSSGANVLTF	TGCGCCAGCAGCCAAGGACAGTCCTCTGGGGCCAACGTCCTGACTTTC
TRBV6-6	.	TRBJ1-1	few	CASSVQGLNTEAFF	TGTGCCAGCAGTGTGCAGGGGTTGAACACTGAAGCTTTCTTT
TRBV2	.	TRBJ2-1	.	CASSEQTSLYNEQFF	TGTGCCAGCAGTGAACAGACAAGTCTATACAATGAGCAGTTCTTC
TRBV5-1	.	TRBJ2-7	.	CASGRTRYEQYF	TGCGCCAGCGGACGGACAAGATACGAGCAGTACTTC